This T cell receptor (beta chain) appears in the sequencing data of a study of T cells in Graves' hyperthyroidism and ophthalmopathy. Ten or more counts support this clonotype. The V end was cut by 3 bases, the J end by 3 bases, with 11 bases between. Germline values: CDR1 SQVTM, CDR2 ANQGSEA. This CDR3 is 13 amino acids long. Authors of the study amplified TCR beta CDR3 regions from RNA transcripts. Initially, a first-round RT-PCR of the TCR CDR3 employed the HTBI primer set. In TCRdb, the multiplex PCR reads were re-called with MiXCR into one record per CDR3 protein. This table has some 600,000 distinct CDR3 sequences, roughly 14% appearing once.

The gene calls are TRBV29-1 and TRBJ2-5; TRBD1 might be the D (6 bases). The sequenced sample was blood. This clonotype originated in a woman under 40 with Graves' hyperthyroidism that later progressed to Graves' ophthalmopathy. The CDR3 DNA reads TGCAGCGTTGACAGGGGAGATGAAGAGACCCAGTACTTC. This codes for CSVDRGDEETQYF.